The next 20 T cell receptor beta chains were all read from a single sample in a study of blood T cell repertoires in COVID-19. Only in-frame clones appear in the TCRdb table, and some are missing; sequencing was by immunoSEQ multiplex PCR. There are around 370,000 clones in the sample; 87% occur only once, and 6% to 7% lies in the top ten. The specimen was peripheral blood. These receptors all stem from a woman aged 50 to 60 with COVID-19, enrolled during active disease.

The chain recombines TRBV4-3 with TRBJ2-5; TRBD2 aligns across 10 bases. Germline V gives CDR1 LGHNA, CDR2 YSLEER. Germline trimming cut 4 bases from V and 2 bases from J; bases unmatched to any gene: 4. The CDR3 runs 15 residues. The CDR3: CASSRVAGGQETQYF. For the CDR3, the DNA is TGCGCCAGCAGCCGAGTAGCGGGGGGTCAAGAGACCCAGTACTTC.

V gene TRBV19 combines with J gene TRBJ1-2; 10 bases line up with TRBD1. The germline V gene has CDR1 LNHDA and CDR2 SQIVND (reference sequence). The CDR3 extends over 14 amino acids. V shed 6 bases, J shed 4 bases, and the junction held 5 bases outside the gene matches. The CDR3 protein is CASSSGTGVYGYTF. In DNA, the CDR3 is TGTGCCAGTAGCTCAGGGACAGGGGTCTATGGCTACACCTTC.

The rearrangement uses TRBV7-2 and TRBJ2-3; no clear D gene. V was shortened by 1 base and J by 6 bases, with 14 bases between the two germline ends. The CDR3 spans 15 residues. Germline values: CDR1 SGHTA, CDR2 FQGNSA. The CDR3 protein is CASSLVGWVGDTQYF. As DNA, the CDR3 is TGTGCCAGCAGCTTAGTCGGGTGGGTCGGGGATACGCAGTATTTT.

The rearrangement links TRBV30 to TRBJ2-1; a weak D match, TRBD1 (7 bases). The CDR3 spans 14 residues. The germline V gene encodes CDR1 GTSNPN and CDR2 SVGIG (reference sequence). V was pared by 1 base and J by 8 bases, with 15 bases between. CDR3 in DNA: TGTGCCTGGAGTGAATCCGCCAGGGGGGATGAGCAGTTCTTC. Translated: CAWSESARGDEQFF.

The chain has TRBV19 and TRBJ2-1; 11 nucleotides line up with TRBD2. Germline CDR1 reads LNHDA; CDR2 reads SQIVND (reference sequence). The CDR3 length is 15 residues. V was pared by 3 bases and J by 6 bases, with 4 bases of the junction left unmatched. The chain's CDR3 is CASSIGSGRGNEQFF. DNA of the CDR3: TGTGCCAGTAGTATTGGTAGCGGGAGGGGCAATGAGCAGTTCTTC.

In this sample, this clone turned up a few times. The chain joins TRBV28 to TRBJ1-5; no clear D gene. Germline V gene lookup returns CDR1 MDHEN and CDR2 SYDVKM. The CDR3 totals 14 residues. V dropped 10 bases and J dropped 0 bases, with 13 bases sitting between them. The CDR3 nucleotides read TGTGCCACCTATCCCGGAGATAGCAATCAGCCCCAGCATTTT. It codes for CATYPGDSNQPQHF. Complete variable domain (other parts from reference TRBV28 and TRBJ1-5): DVKVTQSSRYLVKRTGEKVFLECVQDMDHENMFWYRQDPGLGLRLIYFSYDVKMKEKGDIPEGYSVSREKKERFSLILESASTNQTSMYLCATYPGDSNQPQHFGDGTRLSIL.

The chain carries TRBV5-1 and TRBJ2-1, with D perhaps TRBD2 (6 bases). The germline gives CDR1 SGHRS, CDR2 YFSETQ. Trimming pared 1 base from V and 4 bases from J, leaving 24 bases between. There are 19 residues in the CDR3. CDR3 nucleotides: TGCGCCAGCAGCTTGTTACGTGGTAGCGGAGAGCTGGGTTACAATGAGCAGTTCTTC. Translating it yields CASSLLRGSGELGYNEQFF.

CDR3 loop: CASSLSGLARNEQFF. CDR3 in DNA: TGCGCCAGCAGCTTGTCGGGACTAGCGCGAAATGAGCAGTTCTTC. The chain carries TRBV5-1 and TRBJ2-1, with 10 bases lining up with TRBD2. Germline trimming cut 1 base from V and 7 bases from J; bases unmatched to any gene: 5. This CDR3 region has 15 residues. The germline CDR1 and CDR2 sequences are SGHRS and YFSETQ.

The chain combines TRBV18 with TRBJ2-1, with 10 bases matching TRBD2. V gave up 3 bases and J gave up 3 bases; unmatched junction bases: 2. Germline values: CDR1 KGHSH, CDR2 LQKENI. CDR3 size: 15 residues. The DNA for the CDR3 is TGTGCCAGCTCACCTAAGCGGGAGGGCTACAATGAGCAGTTCTTC. This gives the protein CASSPKREGYNEQFF.

The V gene is TRBV2, the J gene TRBJ2-1, with D perhaps TRBD2 (5 bases). The germline V gene encodes CDR1 SNHLY and CDR2 FYNNEI. Trimming took off 6 bases at V and 0 bases at J, with 12 bases between the two ends. The CDR3 consists of 15 residues. The CDR3 reads CASSQAESSYNEQFF. The CDR3 DNA follows: TGTGCCAGCAGCCAAGCGGAAAGCTCCTACAATGAGCAGTTCTTC.

This sequence joins TRBV14 and TRBJ2-7; no clear D gene. Looked up from germline, CDR1 is SGHDN and CDR2 is FVKESK. This CDR3 has 12 residues. Trimming left V 8 bases short and J 1 base short, with 9 bases between. As DNA, the CDR3 is TGTGCCAGCGGTAGATCATCCTACGAGCAGTACTTC. Amino acid sequence: CASGRSSYEQYF.

The chain links TRBV24-1 to TRBJ2-1; D is possibly TRBD2 (5 bases). V was cut by 2 bases and J by 0 bases, with 13 bases left in between. CDR3 length equals 17 residues. Germline values: CDR1 KGHDR, CDR2 SFDVKD. CDR3 in amino acids: CATSDSLLGSSYNEQFF. DNA of the CDR3: TGTGCCACCAGTGATTCCCTTTTAGGGAGCTCCTACAATGAGCAGTTCTTC.

The table lists this clone with a count of one. This sequence joins TRBV2 and TRBJ2-5, with 12 bases aligning to TRBD2. Germline V gene sequence: CDR1 SNHLY, CDR2 FYNNEI. V dropped 9 bases and J dropped 3; count of bases not matched to a gene: 2. The CDR3 extends over 13 amino acids. The CDR3 region has the DNA TGTGCCAGAAGGACTAGCGGGAAAGAGACCCAGTACTTC. Translating it yields CARRTSGKETQYF.

The V call is TRBV5-1, the J call TRBJ1-4; TRBD1 matches at 10 bases. The CDR3 loop spans 16 amino acids. Trimming at V came to 0 bases and at J to 7 bases, leaving 6 bases not matched to a gene. Germline CDR1 is SGHRS and CDR2 is YFSETQ. In DNA form, the CDR3 reads TGCGCCAGCAGCTTGGGGGACAGGGGAGTTTTTGAAAAACTGTTTTTT. This gives the protein CASSLGDRGVFEKLFF. The complete variable domain, with remaining parts taken from reference TRBV5-1 and TRBJ1-4, reads KAGVTQTPRYLIKTRGQQVTLSCSPISGHRSVSWYQQTPGQGLQFLFEYFSETQRNKGNFPGRFSGRQFSNSRSEMNVSTLELGDSALYLCASSLGDRGVFEKLFFGSGTQLSVL.

The chain joins TRBV5-1 to TRBJ1-3; possible D gene TRBD1, 6 bases. The CDR3 contains 18 residues. CDR1 is SGHRS and CDR2 is YFSETQ in the germline V gene. The V and J ends lost 0 bases and 0 bases respectively, with 16 bases between them. The DNA for the CDR3 is TGCGCCAGCAGCTTGGCCCCGACAGGCCTCTACTCTGGAAACACCATATATTTT. This translates into CASSLAPTGLYSGNTIYF. Based on the CDR3 plus reference TRBV5-1 and TRBJ1-3, the full variable domain is KAGVTQTPRYLIKTRGQQVTLSCSPISGHRSVSWYQQTPGQGLQFLFEYFSETQRNKGNFPGRFSGRQFSNSRSEMNVSTLELGDSALYLCASSLAPTGLYSGNTIYFGEGSWLTVV.

This chain's CDR3 is CASSSGQGGNQPQHF. As DNA, the CDR3 is TGTGCCAGCAGCAGCGGACAGGGGGGCAATCAGCCCCAGCATTTT. The chain uses TRBV5-4 and TRBJ1-5; TRBD1 agrees at 10 bases. J was trimmed by 2 bases and V by 4 bases; bases with no gene match: 3. The CDR3 is 15 residues long. CDR1 and CDR2 from the germline V gene are SGHNT and YYREEE (reference sequence).

DNA for the CDR3: TGTGCCAGCAGTCAGGACAGTAACTATGGCTACACCTTC. Translated, it gives CASSQDSNYGYTF. V and J are TRBV6-5 and TRBJ1-2, with D possibly being TRBD1 (6 bases). Trimming stripped 5 bases from V and 1 base from J, with 8 bases between. The CDR3 totals 13 residues. In germline, CDR1 is MNHEY, CDR2 SVGAGI.

The chain recombines TRBV11-3 with TRBJ1-4, with D possibly being TRBD1 (5 bases). CDR1 SGHNT and CDR2 YENEEA come from the germline V gene. V shed 0 bases and J shed 1 base, with 6 bases lying between them. The CDR3 runs 15 residues. CDR3 in DNA: TGTGCCAGCAGCTTAGACGGGGGAACTAATGAAAAACTGTTTTTT. Translating it yields CASSLDGGTNEKLFF.

This sequence joins TRBV10-1 and TRBJ2-7; D remains unclear. The V end lost 5 bases, the J end lost 5 bases, and 16 bases lay between the germline ends. Germline V lookup: CDR1 WNHNN, CDR2 SYGVQD (reference sequence). The CDR3 is 14 amino acids. The CDR3 region has the DNA TGCGCCAGCAGTCGTAGTCATGCCCCGGACGAGCAGTACTTC. Amino acid sequence: CASSRSHAPDEQYF.

The V gene is TRBV19, the J gene TRBJ1-1, with a weak D call TRBD1 (6 bases). The germline gives CDR1 LNHDA, CDR2 SQIVND (reference sequence). V lost 6 bases and J 6 bases, leaving 11 bases between the germline ends. The CDR3 is 12 amino acids. The CDR3 DNA reads TGTGCCAGTAGGCAACAGGGCTCTGAAGCTTTCTTT. Protein sequence: CASRQQGSEAFF.